The next 5 T cell receptor beta chains were all read from a single sample in a study of shared clonotypes between healthy human individuals. This table comes from immunoSEQ multiplex PCR, and its TCRdb copy is limited to in-frame clones, with some not included. The repertoire holds 2 million to 2.5 million clones, nearly 97% seen once, with 0.13% in the top ten. Sequenced: naive CD4+ T cells sorted from blood. The sample's subset: CD45RA+ positively selected. Receptor source: a man younger than 35 in good health.

The chain carries TRBV15 and TRBJ1-5; D perhaps matches TRBD1 (5 bases). The CDR3 covers 18 residues. Per germline, CDR1 LNHNV and CDR2 YYDKDF (reference sequence). V was shortened by 2 bases and J by 2 bases, with 19 bases between the two germline ends. CDR3 in amino acids: CATSRSPGGAVGNQPQHF. The CDR3 DNA follows: TGTGCCACCAGCAGATCTCCGGGGGGAGCAGTCGGCAATCAGCCCCAGCATTTT.

The CDR3 loop reads CAISSGDSGNTIYF. Here the CDR3 DNA reads TGTGCCATCAGTTCAGGGGACTCTGGAAACACCATATATTTT. V is TRBV10-3 and J is TRBJ1-3, with a weak D call TRBD1 (6 bases). Germline V gene data show CDR1 as ENHRY and CDR2 as SYGVKD. CDR3 size: 14 residues. Trimming cost V 5 bases and J 0 bases, with 8 bases left between them.

The chain has TRBV10-3 and TRBJ2-2, with TRBD2 matching 11 bases. V was pared by 4 bases and J by 6 bases, with 4 bases of the junction left unmatched. Germline CDR1 ENHRY, CDR2 SYGVKD. The CDR3 is 15 amino acids. CDR3 nucleotide sequence: TGTGCCATCAGTGTTAGCGGGGGGGCCTCCGGGGAGCTGTTTTTT. This encodes CAISVSGGASGELFF.

The rearrangement joins TRBV11-2 to TRBJ2-1; 10 nucleotides agree with TRBD2. The CDR3 runs to 17 residues. Germline CDR1 is SGHAT and CDR2 is FQNNGV. The V segment lost 5 bases and the J segment 1 base; nucleotides outside the gene matches: 8. CDR3 protein: CASSLYISGGSYNEQFF. The CDR3 DNA reads TGTGCCAGCAGCCTATACATTAGCGGGGGGTCCTACAATGAGCAGTTCTTC.

The chain's CDR3 is CASSYPTGTTPNQPQHF. CDR3 DNA sequence: TGCGCCAGCAGCTACCCCACGGGCACAACTCCGAATCAGCCCCAGCATTTT. The chain carries TRBV5-1 and TRBJ1-5; D is unclear. This CDR3 is 17 amino acids long. The germline V gene has CDR1 SGHRS and CDR2 YFSETQ. Trimming removed 3 bases at V and 4 bases at J, with 20 bases between.